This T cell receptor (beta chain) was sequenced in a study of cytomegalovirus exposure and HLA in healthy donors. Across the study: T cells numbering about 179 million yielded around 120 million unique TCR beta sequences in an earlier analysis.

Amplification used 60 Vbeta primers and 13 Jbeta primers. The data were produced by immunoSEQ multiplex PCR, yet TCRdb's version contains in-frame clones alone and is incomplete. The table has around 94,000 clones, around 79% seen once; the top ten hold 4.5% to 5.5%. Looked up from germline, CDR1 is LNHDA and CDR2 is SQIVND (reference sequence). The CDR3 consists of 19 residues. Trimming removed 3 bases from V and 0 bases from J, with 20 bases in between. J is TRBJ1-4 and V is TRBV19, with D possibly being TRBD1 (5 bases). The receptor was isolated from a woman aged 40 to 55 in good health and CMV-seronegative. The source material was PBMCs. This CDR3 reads CASSIVQGSYYATNEKLFF. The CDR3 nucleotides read TGTGCCAGTAGTATCGTCCAGGGCAGCTATTACGCAACTAATGAAAAACTGTTTTTT.